This T cell receptor (beta chain) was sequenced in a study of response to subunit inactivated influenza vaccine. A remark on this clonotype: No antigen is known for it.

TCRdb passed the RT-PCR reads through MiXCR, listing each CDR3 protein once. Of approximately 250,000 distinct CDR3 sequences listed, about 12% are singletons. This CDR3 spans 12 amino acids. With 6 bases clipped from V and 8 bases from J, the junction kept 1 base outside the gene matches. CDR1 MNHEY and CDR2 SVGEGT come from the germline V gene. Study conclusions and caveats: That few new T cells are recruited by each seasonal influenza vaccination was the authors' suggestion.

The sequences come from non-naive T cells sorted from PBMCs, collected around two weeks before vaccination. The genes are TRBV6-2 or TRBV6-3 and TRBJ2-3; 11 positions agree with TRBD1. The TCR comes from a man in his fifties or sixties who received an inactivated influenza vaccine. The CDR3 region is CASRDRGRTQYF. The CDR3 DNA sequence: TGTGCCAGCAGGGACAGGGGGCGTACGCAGTATTTT.